These 4 T cell receptor beta chains share one sample of origin, sequenced in a study of T cell repertoires in cytomegalovirus infection. Using its own MiXCR run on the reads, TCRdb lists one record per CDR3 protein. The sample yields 750,000 to 900,000 distinct CDR3 sequences, 25% to 30% seen once. Antigens of these TCRs are unknown. The sequenced sample was cultured CD8+ T cells from PBMCs, obtained from culture after CMV antigen stimulation. These receptors were taken from a human donor in good health (CMV status not recorded). Some clones in this sample may be carry-over from other donors' samples.

This clonotype came up a few times. The chain joins TRBV6-6 to TRBJ1-1; 7 bases are a match to TRBD1. Germline V gene sequence: CDR1 MNHNY, CDR2 SVGAGI (reference sequence). The CDR3 is 14 amino acids. With 7 bases clipped from V and 2 bases from J, the junction kept 7 bases outside the gene matches. The CDR3 DNA is TGTGCCAGCACACCGACAGGGTTTAACACTGAAGCTTTCTTT. It specifies CASTPTGFNTEAFF.

The genes are TRBV20-1 and TRBJ2-7, with D perhaps assigned TRBD1 or TRBD2 (5 bases each). CDR3 length equals 12 residues. CDR1 and CDR2 (germline): DFQATT, SNEGSKA (reference sequence). The ends were cut back, 5 bases at V and 7 bases at J, with 15 bases in the middle. CDR3 DNA: TGCAGTGCTGGGGGTGAGGGGTGGGAGCAGTACTTC. Translated, it gives CSAGGEGWEQYF.

The chain couples TRBV7-3 to TRBJ1-3, with D possibly TRBD1 on 5 matching bases. The V end lost 2 bases, the J end lost 1 base, and 12 bases lay between the germline ends. Germline assignment: CDR1 SGHTA and CDR2 FQGTGA. The CDR3 runs 16 residues. The CDR3 protein is CASSLFDRRSGNTIYF. DNA of the CDR3: TGTGCCAGCAGCTTATTTGACAGACGATCTGGAAACACCATATATTTT.

The table lists this clonotype with many counts. The rearrangement joins TRBV7-2 to TRBJ2-7; a possible D gene is TRBD1 (6 bases). Trimming shortened V by 6 bases and J by 3 bases, and 15 bases separated the two germline ends. Per germline, CDR1 SGHTA and CDR2 FQGNSA. The CDR3 sequence is 14 residues long. The CDR3 here is CASSYFTGYYEQYF. The DNA of the CDR3 is TGTGCCAGCAGTTACTTCACAGGGTACTACGAGCAGTACTTC.